These T cell receptor beta chains were read from a single sample in a study of cytomegalovirus exposure and HLA in healthy donors. TCRdb's table, derived via immunoSEQ multiplex PCR, lists solely in-frame clones and lacks some. The sample has 200,000 to 250,000 clones, more than 60% seen once; the top ten hold under 2%. The sequenced sample consisted of PBMCs. Receptors originate from a woman under 40 in good health and CMV-seronegative. CDR3s include the opening cysteine and the closing phenylalanine or tryptophan. The order of the fields is J gene, clone size, D gene, V gene, CDR3 DNA, CDR3 protein. A D gene is named only where the DNA matches it firmly. Clone size, where shown, is once, few, many, or a class for clones that have expanded.

TRBJ2-6 . TRBD1 TRBV25-1 TGTGCCAGCAGTGCCCCGACAGGGGGCACCTCTGGGGCCAACGTCCTGACTTTC CASSAPTGGTSGANVLTF
TRBJ1-2 . . TRBV21-1 TGTGCCAGCCTAAAGCTTTGTGGCTACACCTTC CASLKLCGYTF
TRBJ2-2 . TRBD2 TRBV6-5 TGTGCCAGCAGTTACAAGAGCGGGGGGCGGAGCGGGGAGCTGTTTTTT CASSYKSGGRSGELFF
TRBJ2-6 . TRBD2 TRBV7-7 TGTGCGATAATGGGGGGGTCTACTGGGGCCAACGTCCTGACTTTC CAIMGGSTGANVLTF
TRBJ2-3 . . TRBV6-5 TGTGCCAGCAGTTACTCGAACGTAGCAGATACGCAGTATTTT CASSYSNVADTQYF
TRBJ2-7 . . TRBV7-7 TGTGCTAGCAGCTTAGCGGTCGGGGCCTACGAGCAGTACTTC CASSLAVGAYEQYF
TRBJ1-1 . TRBD1 TRBV6-4 TGTGCCAGCAGCACACGGGACAGATACACTGAAGCTTTCTTT CASSTRDRYTEAFF
TRBJ1-3 . TRBD1 TRBV9 TGTGCCGGCAGCCCGCGGGCAGGGGGCGGAAACACCATATATTTT CAGSPRAGGGNTIYF
TRBJ2-2 . . TRBV5-1 TGCGCCAGCAGTATTCTCACCGGGGAGCTGTTTTTT CASSILTGELFF
TRBJ2-7 . TRBD1 TRBV7-8 TGTGCCAGCAGCCCGCGACAGGGGAGGTACGAGCAGTACTTC CASSPRQGRYEQYF
TRBJ1-1 . . TRBV19 TGTGCCAGTAGTATCCCGGAGACTGACACTGAAGCTTTCTTT CASSIPETDTEAFF
TRBJ1-5 . . TRBV6-5 TGTGCCAGCAGTTACGGTGGGGGAGGGCCCCAGCATTTT CASSYGGGGPQHF
TRBJ1-2 . . TRBV18 TGTGCCAGCTCACCGGACATGAGGGGCTACACCTTC CASSPDMRGYTF
TRBJ2-5 . . TRBV27 TGTGCCAGCAGTTTAAGGACAGGAGGGGACCAAGAGACCCAGTACTTC CASSLRTGGDQETQYF
TRBJ2-1 . TRBD2 TRBV4-1 TGCGCCAGCAGCCCCCTACCGGGACTAGGACCCTACAATGAGCAGTTCTTC CASSPLPGLGPYNEQFF
TRBJ2-1 . TRBD2 TRBV9 TGTGCCAGCAGCGTAGATGGCGGGAGGGTCTCCTACAATGAGCAGTTCTTC CASSVDGGRVSYNEQFF
TRBJ1-1 . . TRBV5-5 TGTGCCAGCAGCTTGGGATTGGGGAGGACTGAAGCTTTCTTT CASSLGLGRTEAFF
TRBJ2-7 . . TRBV10-2 TGCGCCAGCACCGGAGGGGCGTACTCCTACGAGCAGTACTTC CASTGGAYSYEQYF
TRBJ2-7 . . TRBV30 TGTGCCTATTATGGGGGGGGCCCCCTCGAGCAGTACTTC CAYYGGGPLEQYF
TRBJ1-6 . . TRBV21-1 TGTGCCAGCACTCCGGATAGACCTACGAGAGGTTCACCCCTCCACTTT CASTPDRPTRGSPLHF
TRBJ2-5 . . TRBV7-9 TGTGCCAGCAGCTTAGGTTCCGGGAAAGAGACCCAGTACTTC CASSLGSGKETQYF
TRBJ1-2 once TRBD1 TRBV5-6 TGTGCCAGCAGTTGGGACAGGCGCGCTAACTATGGCTACACCTTC CASSWDRRANYGYTF
TRBJ2-5 . TRBD2 TRBV4-3 TGCGCCAGCAGCCTGGCTAGCGGGGGGAGGGAGACCCAGTACTTC CASSLASGGRETQYF
TRBJ2-7 once . TRBV11-2 TGTGCCAGCAGCACCCACTCCCAAGCGGGTACCGAGCAGTACTTC CASSTHSQAGTEQYF
TRBJ1-5 . . TRBV10-3 TGTGCCATCAGTGAGTCGAGACAGTATAGCAATCAGCCCCAGCATTTT CAISESRQYSNQPQHF
TRBJ2-1 once . TRBV7-3 TGTTCCAGCAGCCCCAAAGGGGACATTCGAGACAATGAGCAGTTCTTC CSSSPKGDIRDNEQFF
TRBJ1-1 . TRBD1 TRBV6-5 TGTGCCAGCAGTCGCCGACAGGGGATTTACACTGAAGCTTTCTTT CASSRRQGIYTEAFF
TRBJ2-3 . . TRBV4-1 TGCGCCAGCAGCCAAGAAGGGGCCACAGATACGCAGTATTTT CASSQEGATDTQYF
TRBJ1-5 . TRBD1 TRBV29-1 TGCAGCGGTTGGTGGACAGGGAATAATCAGCCCCAGCATTTT CSGWWTGNNQPQHF
TRBJ1-2 once . TRBV6-6 TGTGCCAGCAGTTACAAGAACAAACAAAACTATGGCTACACCTTC CASSYKNKQNYGYTF
TRBJ2-6 . . TRBV27 TGTGCCAGCCAGGGTTACGGGGCCAACGTCCTGACTTTC CASQGYGANVLTF
TRBJ2-1 . TRBD2 TRBV27 TGTGCCAGCAGTCCGATATTGGGACTAGCGGGAGAGGTCAATGAGCAGTTCTTC CASSPILGLAGEVNEQFF
TRBJ2-1 . TRBD1 TRBV7-2 TGTGCCAGCAGCTTCGGGACAGGGGGCGACGACAATGAGCAGTTCTTC CASSFGTGGDDNEQFF
TRBJ1-2 . . TRBV30 TGTGCCTGGAGTGTACGAGGGAGCCGGGCTAACTATGGCTACACCTTC CAWSVRGSRANYGYTF
TRBJ2-3 . . TRBV6-5 TGTGCCAGCAGTGGGGAGGGGGGGGATACGCAGTATTTT CASSGEGGDTQYF
TRBJ2-7 . . TRBV11-2 TGTGCCAGCAGCCCCCGGGGAGGAGGGCTCGAGCAGTACTTC CASSPRGGGLEQYF
TRBJ1-6 . . TRBV6-5 TGTGCCAGCAGGGGGGCCAGACCAAATTCACCCCTCCACTTT CASRGARPNSPLHF
TRBJ2-5 . TRBD2 TRBV7-2 TGTGCCAGCAGCCTTAGCGGGAGAGAGACCCAGTACTTC CASSLSGRETQYF
TRBJ2-7 . TRBD2 TRBV11-2 TGTGCCAGCAGCTTAGGCCCCGGGGGGTCCTACGAGCAGTACTTC CASSLGPGGSYEQYF
TRBJ2-5 . . TRBV10-3 TGTGCCACCTCCAGGGGAAGGGAGACCCAGTACTTC CATSRGRETQYF
TRBJ1-6 few . TRBV19 TGTGCCAGTAGTCTCCAGGGGATTAGTTCACCCCTCCACTTT CASSLQGISSPLHF
TRBJ2-1 once . TRBV19 TGTGCCAGTTCCGAAGGGGGAGTTTGGGGGCTGCAGAGCTCCTACAATGAGCAGTTCTTC CASSEGGVWGLQSSYNEQFF
TRBJ2-3 few . TRBV29-1 TGCAGCGTTGAGGCAGGGAATACGCAGTATTTT CSVEAGNTQYF
TRBJ1-4 few . TRBV7-2 TGTGCCAGCAGCTTAACAGAAAGAAATGAAAAACTGTTTTTT CASSLTERNEKLFF
TRBJ1-2 . . TRBV7-3 TGTGCCAGCAGCCCCGCAGGGGAATATAGAAGCTACACCTTC CASSPAGEYRSYTF
TRBJ2-5 . . TRBV14 TGTGCCAGCAGTCTGGAGGGGTCGTTGTCCCAGTACTTC CASSLEGSLSQYF
TRBJ2-1 . TRBD1 TRBV5-1 TGCGCCAGCAGTCCTGGGTGGGCAGGGGGCTCCTACAATGAGCAGTTCTTC CASSPGWAGGSYNEQFF
TRBJ1-5 once . TRBV7-3 TGTGCCAGCAGCTTAGACCAGGGGAATCAGCCCCAGCATTTT CASSLDQGNQPQHF
TRBJ2-2 . . TRBV6-1 TGTGCCAGCAGAATGGACACCGCGAACACCGGGGAGCTGTTTTTT CASRMDTANTGELFF
TRBJ1-3 . . TRBV18 TGTGCCAGCTCCCCTCTCGGGGGCTCTGGAAACACCATATATTTT CASSPLGGSGNTIYF
TRBJ1-5 . TRBD1 TRBV5-6 TGTGCCAGCAGCTCCTTGACAGGGAAGGAGCCCCAGCATTTT CASSSLTGKEPQHF
TRBJ1-1 few . TRBV2 TGTGCCAGGGGTAAGGAGGGTGGAACTGAAGCTTTCTTT CARGKEGGTEAFF
TRBJ2-2 once TRBD1 TRBV9 TGTGCCAGCAGCGTAGATGAGACAGGGGTCGACACCGGGGAGCTGTTTTTT CASSVDETGVDTGELFF
TRBJ1-3 . . TRBV6-5 TGTGCCAGCATTCTGACCATGGGCACTGGAAACACCATATATTTT CASILTMGTGNTIYF
TRBJ1-2 . TRBD1 TRBV6-6 TGTGCCAGCACTAACGTAGGGGGCAACTATGGCTACACCTTC CASTNVGGNYGYTF
TRBJ2-2 . . TRBV7-3 TGTGCCAGCAGACCCACAGTGAGCACCGGGGAGCTGTTTTTT CASRPTVSTGELFF